The 31 T cell receptor beta chains below all came from one sample that was sequenced in a study of Tregs in tolerant kidney transplant recipients. Some clones are missing from TCRdb's copy, which holds only in-frame ones; the method was immunoSEQ multiplex PCR. This table lists some 29,000 clones. Related graft donors supplied nonmyeloablative bone marrow transplants, and mixed chimerism was transient. The sample here was CD4+ T cells from blood (PBMCs), taken 24 months after the transplant. All receptors come from a human patient who received a combined kidney and bone marrow transplant. Part of the T cells may come from the graft donor.

To note about this clone: The read falls 3 residues short of the CDR3 end, and the missing part is taken from the germline J gene. This chain links TRBV19 with TRBJ1-4; TRBD1 matches 7 bases. V lost 6 bases to trimming and J lost 5 bases; unmatched junction nucleotides: 3. There are 13 residues in the CDR3. Per the germline V gene, CDR1 is LNHDA and CDR2 is SQIVND (reference sequence). The DNA read from the CDR3 is TGTGCCAGTAGGGTCAGGGGGAATGAAAAA. Protein: CASRVRGNEK. The whole CDR3 protein reads CASRVRGNEKLFF. Full variable domain (missing parts from reference TRBV19 and TRBJ1-4): DGGITQSPKYLFRKEGQNVTLSCEQNLNHDAMYWYRQDPGQGLRLIYYSQIVNDFQKGDIAEGYSVSREKKESFPLTVTSAQKNPTAFYLCASRVRGNEKLFFGSGTQLSVL.

A word on this clone: The read ends 3 residues before the CDR3 terminus; that terminus is restored from the germline J gene. The gene calls are TRBV20-1 and TRBJ1-1, with D unclear. Germline CDR1 DFQATT, CDR2 SNEGSKA (reference sequence). V lost 6 bases to trimming and J lost 4 bases, with 9 bases between them. CDR3 length equals 11 residues. The covered CDR3 bases are TGCAGTGCACGGTGGGCCACTGAA. It yields the protein CSARWATE. The CDR3 as a whole reads CSARWATEAFF.

To note about this clone: The read comes to an end 3 residues before the CDR3 does, leaving the germline J gene to fill in the end. The chain uses TRBV6-1 and TRBJ2-7, with TRBD1 identical over 7 bases. The CDR3 has 15 residues. The germline V gene has CDR1 MNHNS and CDR2 SASEGT. V trimming: 0 bases; J trimming: 6 bases; junction bases outside the gene matches: 8. The CDR3 sequence is CASSEAQTGLGEQYF. The part of the CDR3 DNA that was read is TGTGCCAGCAGTGAAGCGCAGACAGGGTTAGGCGAG.

CDR3 DNA (partial): TGTGCCAGCAGTTTACCGCGGGCGGGAGCGTTGAATGAG. Residues: CASSLPRAGALNE. The CDR3 reads in full as CASSLPRAGALNEQFF. J is TRBJ2-1 and V is TRBV6-2 or TRBV6-3, with 7 positions matching TRBD2. The CDR3 goes on 3 residues after the read ends, and that part is filled in from the germline J gene. The V and J ends lost 4 bases and 7 bases, in that order; junction bases with no gene match: 13. This CDR3 contains 16 residues. CDR1 is MNHEY, CDR2 SVGEGT, per germline.

In the case of this clone: Sequencing ends 3 residues short of the CDR3 end; the germline J gene provides the rest. The chain has TRBV19 and TRBJ2-7; 9 nucleotides match TRBD1. Germline V gene lookup returns CDR1 LNHDA and CDR2 SQIVND (reference sequence). Losses at the gene ends were 3 bases for V and 4 bases for J; bases not matched to a gene: 7. The CDR3 is 15 residues long. The CDR3 sequence is CASSITGTGLYEQYF. The covered CDR3 bases are TGTGCCAGTAGTATTACTGGGACAGGGTTGTACGAG.

The DNA read from the CDR3 is TGTGCCAGCAGTTTCAGGGAAAATCAGCCC. Amino acid sequence: CASSFRENQP. The CDR3, in full, reads CASSFRENQPQHF. The V and J genes are TRBV6-2 or TRBV6-3 and TRBJ1-5; D is possibly TRBD1 (5 bases). The read stops 3 residues short of the end of the CDR3; the missing end is completed from the germline J gene. CDR3 size: 13 residues. The germline V and J ends were trimmed by 4 bases and 4 bases, with 8 bases remaining between them. CDR1 and CDR2 (germline): MNHEY, SVGEGT.

As to this clone: From the germline J gene comes the end of the CDR3, since the read stops 3 residues before it. J is TRBJ2-1 and V is TRBV5-1; 10 bases fit TRBD2. CDR3 length equals 15 residues. Looked up from germline, CDR1 is SGHRS and CDR2 is YFSETQ. V was clipped by 0 bases and J by 8 bases; unmatched bases: 5. The covered CDR3 bases are TGCGCCAGCAGCTTGGCGGGACTAGCGTTGGATGAG. Amino acids: CASSLAGLALDE. The complete CDR3 protein is CASSLAGLALDEQFF.

In the case of this clone: The read comes to an end 3 residues before the CDR3 does, leaving the germline J gene to fill in the end. The chain carries TRBV12-5 and TRBJ2-3; 8 bases fit TRBD2. V was pared by 5 bases and J by 0 bases, with 4 bases of the junction left unmatched. Germline lookup yields CDR1 LGHNT and CDR2 FRNRAP. The length of the CDR3 is 15 residues. The sequenced CDR3 bases are TGTGCTAGTGGTCCTAAGCGGGAGAGCACAGATACG. It yields the protein CASGPKRESTDT. The full CDR3 protein reads CASGPKRESTDTQYF.

With regard to this clone: The read ends 3 residues shy of where the CDR3 ends; the end is completed using the germline J gene. The chain couples TRBV18 to TRBJ2-7; TRBD1 agrees at 9 bases. Germline V lookup: CDR1 KGHSH, CDR2 LQKENI. The CDR3 totals 15 residues. V shed 5 bases and J 2 bases; nucleotides not matched to a gene: 7. The CDR3: CASSSSGQGAYEQYF. The sequenced CDR3 bases are TGTGCCAGCTCATCCTCGGGACAGGGTGCCTACGAG.

Details on this clone: The read finishes 3 residues shy of the CDR3 end, and the germline J gene is used to complete it. The rearrangement joins TRBV6-1 to TRBJ1-1, with 9 nucleotides matching TRBD1. CDR3 length: 16 residues. J was trimmed by 1 base and V by 2 bases; bases with no gene match: 5. Germline CDR1 and CDR2: MNHNS and SASEGT. This CDR3 reads CASSEPGQGTNTEAFF. The CDR3 DNA, read in part, is TGTGCCAGCAGTGAACCGGGACAGGGAACGAACACTGAA.

About this clone: The read ends 3 residues before the CDR3 terminus; that terminus is restored from the germline J gene. The chain combines TRBV14 with TRBJ1-4, with D unclear. CDR3 length: 15 amino acids. Germline CDR1 SGHDN, CDR2 FVKESK. Trimming cost V 0 bases and J 9 bases, with 14 bases left between them. The covered CDR3 bases are TGTGCCAGCAGCCAAGAATCCGGCGGTCTGAAAAAA. It encodes CASSQESGGLKK. The CDR3 as a whole reads CASSQESGGLKKLFF.

Concerning this clone: The CDR3 end lies 3 residues beyond the end of the read and is filled in from the germline J gene. The chain couples TRBV30 to TRBJ1-2, with D hard to call. The CDR3 spans 12 residues. Trimming stripped 2 bases from V and 2 bases from J, with 6 bases between. Per the germline V gene, CDR1 is GTSNPN and CDR2 is SVGIG (reference sequence). The part of the CDR3 DNA that was read is TGTGCCTGGAGTCCGACAAACTATGGC. Translation: CAWSPTNYG. The entire CDR3 reads CAWSPTNYGYTF. The full variable domain, in which reference TRBV30 and TRBJ1-2 provide the parts outside the CDR3, is SQTIHQWPATLVQPVGSPLSLECTVEGTSNPNLYWYRQAAGRGLQLLFYSVGIGQISSEVPQNLSASRPQDRQFILSSKKLLLSDSGFYLCAWSPTNYGYTFGSGTRLTVV.

As for this clone: The read terminates 3 residues before the CDR3 end, so the remaining end is supplied by the germline J gene. The rearrangement links TRBV5-1 to TRBJ2-2; 9 bases map to TRBD2. Trimming removed 0 bases from V and 6 bases from J; junction bases left unmatched: 3. This CDR3 comprises 15 residues. Germline V gives CDR1 SGHRS, CDR2 YFSETQ. Partial CDR3 DNA: TGCGCCAGCAGCTTGGTAGCGGGAGCTGCCGGGGAG. Its translation: CASSLVAGAAGE. The entire CDR3 protein is CASSLVAGAAGELFF.

For this clone: The missing CDR3 end, 3 residues past where the read stops, is filled in from the germline J gene. The gene calls are TRBV5-1 and TRBJ1-3; no firm D call. There are 14 residues in the CDR3. Germline V gene data show CDR1 as SGHRS and CDR2 as YFSETQ. V lost 0 bases to trimming and J lost 8 bases, with 12 bases between them. The part of the CDR3 DNA that was read is TGCGCCAGCAGCTTGGGGGCAGCTTGGGACACC. It translates to CASSLGAAWDT. The CDR3 in full is CASSLGAAWDTIYF.

A word on this clone: The CDR3 end is not reached by the read, which stops 3 residues before it; the germline J gene fills it in. The rearrangement uses TRBV5-1 and TRBJ2-7; D remains unclear. This CDR3 is built from 14 residues. Germline V lookup: CDR1 SGHRS, CDR2 YFSETQ. V dropped 0 bases and J dropped 0 bases, with 7 bases sitting between them. The CDR3 sequence: CASSLVRNSYEQYF. The CDR3 DNA, read in part, is TGCGCCAGCAGCTTGGTGCGGAACTCCTACGAG.

About this clone: The observed sequence ends 3 residues before the CDR3 terminus, with the missing tail filled in from the germline J gene. V gene TRBV19 combines with J gene TRBJ2-5, with 7 bases matching TRBD1. Germline V lookup: CDR1 LNHDA, CDR2 SQIVND (reference sequence). The CDR3 contains 13 residues. With 4 bases clipped from V and 5 bases from J, the junction kept 4 bases outside the gene matches. The chain's CDR3 is CASSTGQVETQYF. CDR3 bases read: TGTGCCAGTAGTACCGGACAGGTTGAGACC.

A remark on this clone: The read ends 3 residues before the CDR3 terminus; that terminus is restored from the germline J gene. The chain combines TRBV30 with TRBJ1-5, with TRBD1 identical over 9 bases. In germline, CDR1 is GTSNPN, CDR2 SVGIG (reference sequence). The CDR3 contains 13 residues. V dropped 3 bases and J dropped 5; count of bases not matched to a gene: 2. The CDR3 reads CAWRDRGDQPQHF. The CDR3 DNA, read in part, is TGTGCCTGGAGGGACAGGGGCGATCAGCCC.

To note about this clone: Read data end 3 residues before the CDR3 end; the end is taken from the germline J gene. J is TRBJ1-1 and V is TRBV7-2; maybe TRBD1 (5 bases). V was pared by 2 bases and J by 1 base, with 8 bases between. The length of the CDR3 is 14 residues. Germline V gene sequence: CDR1 SGHTA, CDR2 FQGNSA. CDR3 residues: CASSLRTPNTEAFF. CDR3 bases read: TGTGCCAGCAGCTTAAGGACACCGAACACTGAA.

About this clone: The read stops 3 residues short of the end of the CDR3; the missing end is completed from the germline J gene. This sequence joins TRBV28 and TRBJ2-5, with 11 bases aligning to TRBD2. The V gene's germline CDR1 is MDHEN and CDR2 SYDVKM. The CDR3 is made up of 16 amino acids. Trimming cost V 3 bases and J 5 bases; bases outside gene matches: 8. The CDR3 sequence is CASSFPLAGGGETQYF. The covered CDR3 bases are TGTGCCAGCAGTTTCCCGCTAGCGGGAGGTGGGGAGACC.

Regarding this clone: The read terminates 3 residues ahead of where the CDR3 ends, so the germline J gene completes it. The rearrangement uses TRBV7-2 and TRBJ1-5; possibly TRBD1 for D (5 bases). This CDR3 region has 15 residues. Germline CDR1 reads SGHTA; CDR2 reads FQGNSA. CDR3: CASSRGLAGLIPQHF. The DNA read from the CDR3 is TGTGCCAGCAGCCGGGGACTAGCGGGACTCATACCC.

Comments on this clone: The CDR3 is cut off 3 residues early in the read; its end comes from the germline J gene. This sequence joins TRBV5-1 and TRBJ1-3; no definite D call. This CDR3 region has 18 residues. Deletions cut 0 bases from V and 2 bases from J, with 18 bases between. In germline, CDR1 is SGHRS, CDR2 YFSETQ. CDR3 protein: CASSLDSRQARTGNTIYF. Partial CDR3 DNA: TGCGCCAGCAGCTTGGATTCGAGGCAGGCCCGAACTGGAAACACC.

Remarks on this clone: Read sequence stops 3 residues before the CDR3 end, and the germline J gene provides the missing end. The chain combines TRBV20-1 with TRBJ1-5; 7 nucleotides align to TRBD1. This CDR3 is 14 amino acids long. Per the germline V gene, CDR1 is DFQATT and CDR2 is SNEGSKA (reference sequence). Trimming took 3 bases from V and 5 from J; bases not matched to a gene: 7. The CDR3 spells CSARGDREYQPQHF. The CDR3 bases that were read are TGCAGTGCTAGGGGCGACAGGGAGTATCAGCCC.

Concerning this clone itself: Read coverage stops 3 residues before the CDR3 terminus; the germline J gene supplies the remainder. This chain connects TRBV5-4 to TRBJ2-3, with 9 bases lining up with TRBD2. V shed 4 bases, J shed 2 bases, and the junction held 5 bases outside the gene matches. The CDR3 extends over 15 amino acids. Germline CDR1 SGHNT, CDR2 YYREEE (reference sequence). CDR3 loop: CASSPGTSITDTQYF. The sequenced CDR3 bases are TGTGCCAGCAGCCCCGGGACTAGCATCACAGATACG.

Remarks on this clone: The CDR3 end is not reached by the read, which stops 3 residues before it; the germline J gene fills it in. The chain links TRBV5-1 to TRBJ2-7; D unclear. Germline CDR1 SGHRS, CDR2 YFSETQ. The V and J ends lost 0 bases and 4 bases respectively, with 8 bases between them. The length of the CDR3 is 13 residues. CDR3 sequence: CASSLETRYEQYF. The DNA read from the CDR3 is TGCGCCAGCAGCTTGGAGACAAGATACGAG.

On this clone itself: The sequenced fragment ends 3 residues before the CDR3 boundary, so the rest is inferred from the germline J gene. V and J are TRBV20-1 and TRBJ1-5; 7 nucleotides match TRBD1. Germline CDR1 is DFQATT and CDR2 is SNEGSKA (reference sequence). V shed 0 bases and J 8 bases; nucleotides not matched to a gene: 7. The CDR3 length is 14 residues. CDR3 residues: CSARDPQGVKPQHF. The sequenced CDR3 bases are TGCAGTGCTAGAGATCCCCAGGGGGTCAAGCCC.

About this clone: The junction and the germline gene differ at one end; a read error may be behind it. The CDR3 reads CTSSQEVTSGMYEQYF. The part of the CDR3 DNA that was read is TGCACCAGCAGCCAAGAGGTGACTAGCGGGATGTACGAG. The chain has TRBV4-1 and TRBJ2-7; TRBD2 agrees at 11 bases. Read coverage stops 3 residues before the CDR3 terminus; the germline J gene supplies the remainder. This CDR3 contains 16 residues. Germline CDR1 reads MGHRA; CDR2 reads YSYEKL.

A word on this clone: The read halts 3 residues ahead of the CDR3 end, with the missing end drawn from the germline J gene. The chain is built from TRBV7-2 and TRBJ2-5, with D possibly matching TRBD1 (6 bases). Trimming cost V 3 bases and J 3 bases, with 8 bases left between them. CDR1 and CDR2 (germline): SGHTA, FQGNSA. The CDR3 contains 13 residues. The covered CDR3 bases are TGTGCCAGCAGCTTGGACAGAGAAGAGACC. It yields the protein CASSLDREET. The full CDR3 protein reads CASSLDREETQYF.

As to this clone: Read data end 3 residues before the CDR3 end; the end is taken from the germline J gene. J is TRBJ2-1 and V is TRBV5-4; TRBD1 aligns across 9 bases. The germline CDR1 and CDR2 sequences are SGHNT and YYREEE (reference sequence). This CDR3 region has 14 residues. After removal of 4 bases from V and 9 bases from J, the junction contained 8 bases not matched to a gene. CDR3 DNA (partial): TGTGCCAGCAGCCTGCGACAGGGGGACAGTGAG. Translated: CASSLRQGDSE. The CDR3 as a whole reads CASSLRQGDSEQFF.

CDR3 residues: CSVSGGQFLDGYTF. The part of the CDR3 DNA that was read is TGCAGCGTCAGTGGTGGACAGTTCCTTGATGGC. The chain recombines TRBV29-1 with TRBJ1-2; D is possibly TRBD1 (6 bases). The read ends 3 residues before the CDR3 terminus; that terminus is restored from the germline J gene. Trimming shortened V by 6 bases and J by 6 bases, and 20 bases separated the two germline ends. The CDR3 runs to 14 residues. CDR1 is SQVTM and CDR2 is ANQGSEA in the germline V gene.

A note on this clone: From the germline J gene comes the end of the CDR3, since the read stops 3 residues before it. This chain connects TRBV23-1 to TRBJ1-1, with TRBD1 identical over 7 bases. TRBV23-1 is sorted into the ORF group, with uncertain function. After removal of 7 bases from V and 1 base from J, the junction contained 9 bases not matched to a gene. The CDR3 consists of 15 residues. Incomplete CDR3 DNA: TGCGCCAGCAACCTAACGGGACAGCAGAACACTGAA. This translates into CASNLTGQQNTE. The whole CDR3 region reads CASNLTGQQNTEAFF.

As regards this clone: Read data end 3 residues before the CDR3 end; the end is taken from the germline J gene. The chain combines TRBV30 with TRBJ1-2, with 7 bases aligning to TRBD1. CDR1 and CDR2 from the germline V gene are GTSNPN and SVGIG (reference sequence). This CDR3 contains 15 residues. V lost 0 bases and J lost 0; bases outside the gene matches: 4. The part of the CDR3 DNA that was read is TGTGCCTGGAGTGTACAGGGGCGAACTAACTATGGC. Its protein product is CAWSVQGRTNYG. The entire CDR3 protein is CAWSVQGRTNYGYTF.